The clone carrying this T cell receptor (beta chain) was observed a few times. Antigen specificity is unknown. These data belong to a study of cytomegalovirus exposure and HLA in healthy donors. Points from the study as a whole: TCR beta chain V- and J-gene trimming was linked, in a later analysis, to a missense variant in DCLRE1C. Analyzed later, association rates of TCRs varied across HLA loci, with DRB1 most and HLA-C fewest. Sequencing likely produced, as an artifact, a cluster of highly shared sequence variants.

60 Vbeta and 13 Jbeta primers were used in PCR. Per the original methods: Approximately 78 million unique TCR beta chains, some 9.9 million of them shared, were counted by a later analysis. TCRdb's copy holds only in-frame clones and misses some; the assay was immunoSEQ multiplex PCR. The V and J calls and clone size come from that table; D and trimming were worked out from the DNA. This sample has over 200,000 clones, with more than 60% found just once. Specimen: PBMCs. The sequence was collected from a woman aged 55-69 years in good health and CMV-seropositive.

DNA for the CDR3: TGTGCCAGCAGTGAGACTGACAGGGGAGGTCAGCCCCAGCATTTT. Translation: CASSETDRGGQPQHF. The chain is built from TRBV28 and TRBJ1-5, with 8 bases identical to TRBD1. This CDR3 comprises 15 residues. J was trimmed by 6 bases and V by 5 bases; bases with no gene match: 9. Germline V lookup: CDR1 MDHEN, CDR2 SYDVKM.